This TCR beta chain comes out of a study of cytomegalovirus exposure and HLA in healthy donors. The PCR had 60 Vbeta and 13 Jbeta primers. The repertoire was sequenced with immunoSEQ multiplex PCR; TCRdb's copy has only in-frame clones and lacks some. The sample yields under 85,000 clones, 78% seen once. In the case of this clone: Its antigen is unidentified.

Germline V gene sequence: CDR1 SGHRS, CDR2 YFSETQ. The V and J ends lost 1 base and 0 bases respectively, with 7 bases between them. There are 15 residues in the CDR3. The study's findings and limits: Confirmation in vitro established that a few CMV-associated chains were specific for CMV antigens.

This TCR was recovered from a man aged 35-49 years in good health and CMV-seronegative. The rearrangement uses TRBV5-1 and TRBJ2-2, with D maybe TRBD2 (6 bases). Sequencing was performed on PBMCs. The DNA for the CDR3 is TGCGCCAGCAGCTTGTCTAGCGCGAACACCGGGGAGCTGTTTTTT. It yields the protein CASSLSSANTGELFF.